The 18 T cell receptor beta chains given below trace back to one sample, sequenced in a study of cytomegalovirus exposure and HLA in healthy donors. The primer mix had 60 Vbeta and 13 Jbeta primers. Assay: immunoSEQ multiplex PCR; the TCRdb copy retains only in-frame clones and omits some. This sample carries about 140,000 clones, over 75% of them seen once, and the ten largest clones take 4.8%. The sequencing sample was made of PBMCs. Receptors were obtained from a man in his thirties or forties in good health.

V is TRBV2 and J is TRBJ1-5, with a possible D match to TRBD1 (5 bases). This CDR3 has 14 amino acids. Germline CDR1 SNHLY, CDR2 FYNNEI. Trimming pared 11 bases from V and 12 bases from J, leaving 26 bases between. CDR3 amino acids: CACEEQGLNQGQHF. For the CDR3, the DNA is TGTGCCTGCGAAGAGCAGGGTCTGAATCAGGGCCAGCATTTT.

The DNA of the CDR3 is TGTGCCAGCAGCTCCGGGACAGGGGGCATCGAGACCCAGTACTTC. Its translation is CASSSGTGGIETQYF. The V and J genes are TRBV2 and TRBJ2-5, with 12 nucleotides matching TRBD1. Germline lookup yields CDR1 SNHLY and CDR2 FYNNEI. The CDR3 contains 15 residues. V gave up 6 bases and J gave up 5 bases; unmatched junction bases: 7. Full variable domain (remainder filled in from reference TRBV2 and TRBJ2-5): EPEVTQTPSHQVTQMGQEVILRCVPISNHLYFYWYRQILGQKVEFLVSFYNNEISEKSEIFDDQFSVERPDGSNFTLKIRSTKLEDSAMYFCASSSGTGGIETQYFGPGTRLLVL.

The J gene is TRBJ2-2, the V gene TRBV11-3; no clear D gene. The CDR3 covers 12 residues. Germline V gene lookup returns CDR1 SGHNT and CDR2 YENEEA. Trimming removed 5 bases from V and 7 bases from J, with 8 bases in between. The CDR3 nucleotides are TGTGCCAGCAGCCTCGAGAACGGGGAGCTGTTTTTT. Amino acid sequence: CASSLENGELFF.

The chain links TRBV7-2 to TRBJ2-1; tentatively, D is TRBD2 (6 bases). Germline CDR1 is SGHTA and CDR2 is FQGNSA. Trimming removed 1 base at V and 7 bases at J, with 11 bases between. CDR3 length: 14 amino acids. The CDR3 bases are TGTGCCAGCAGCTTAGGGAGGGGATGGAATGAGCAGTTCTTC. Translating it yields CASSLGRGWNEQFF.

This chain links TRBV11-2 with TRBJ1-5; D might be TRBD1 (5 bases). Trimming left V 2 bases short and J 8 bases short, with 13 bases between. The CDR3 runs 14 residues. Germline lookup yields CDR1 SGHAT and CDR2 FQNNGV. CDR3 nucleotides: TGTGCCAGCAGCTTAAACCCCGGCAGGGAGCCCCAGCATTTT. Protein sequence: CASSLNPGREPQHF.

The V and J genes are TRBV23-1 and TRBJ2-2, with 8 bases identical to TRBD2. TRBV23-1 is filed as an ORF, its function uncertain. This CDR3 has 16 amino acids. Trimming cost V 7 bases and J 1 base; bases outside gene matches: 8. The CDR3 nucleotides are TGCGCCAGCACCCGGGGGGGAGAACTGAACACCGGGGAGCTGTTTTTT. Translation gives CASTRGGELNTGELFF.

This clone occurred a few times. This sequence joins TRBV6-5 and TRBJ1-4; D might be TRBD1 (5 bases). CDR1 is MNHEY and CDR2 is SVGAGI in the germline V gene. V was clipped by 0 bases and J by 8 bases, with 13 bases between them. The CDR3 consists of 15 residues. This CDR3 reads CASSYSGGAGEKLFF. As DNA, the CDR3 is TGTGCCAGCAGTTACTCGGGAGGGGCTGGGGAAAAACTGTTTTTT.

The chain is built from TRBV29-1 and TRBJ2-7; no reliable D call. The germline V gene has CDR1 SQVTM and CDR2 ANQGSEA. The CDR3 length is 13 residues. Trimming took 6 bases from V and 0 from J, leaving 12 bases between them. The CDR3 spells CSVSGGSSYEQYF. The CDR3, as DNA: TGCAGCGTATCTGGCGGCAGCTCCTACGAGCAGTACTTC.

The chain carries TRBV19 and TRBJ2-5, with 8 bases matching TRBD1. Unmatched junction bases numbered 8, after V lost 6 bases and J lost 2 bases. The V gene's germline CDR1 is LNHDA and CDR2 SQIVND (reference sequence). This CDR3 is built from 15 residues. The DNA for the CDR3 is TGTGCCAGTAGCTCCGGGACAGGTCAACAAGAGACCCAGTACTTC. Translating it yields CASSSGTGQQETQYF.

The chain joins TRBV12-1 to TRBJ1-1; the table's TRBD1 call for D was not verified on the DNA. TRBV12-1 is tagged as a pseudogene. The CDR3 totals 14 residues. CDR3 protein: CASRGGQGVTEAFF. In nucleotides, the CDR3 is TGTGCCAGCAGGGGCGGACAGGGGGTTACTGAAGCTTTCTTT.

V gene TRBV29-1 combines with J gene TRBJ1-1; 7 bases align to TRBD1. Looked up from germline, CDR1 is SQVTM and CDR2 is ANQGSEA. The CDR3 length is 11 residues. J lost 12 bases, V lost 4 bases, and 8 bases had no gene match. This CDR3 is CSVARDSRPFF. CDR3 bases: TGCAGCGTTGCTCGGGACAGCCGGCCTTTCTTT. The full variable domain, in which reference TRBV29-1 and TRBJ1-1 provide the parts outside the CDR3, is SAVISQKPSRDICQRGTSLTIQCQVDSQVTMMFWYRQQPGQSLTLIATANQGSEATYESGFVIDKFPISRPNLTFSTLTVSNMSPEDSSIYLCSVARDSRPFFGQGTRLTVV.

The CDR3 region is CASLLAGGPREQYF. The DNA for the CDR3 is TGTGCCAGCCTCCTAGCGGGAGGGCCGAGGGAGCAGTACTTC. This sequence joins TRBV13 and TRBJ2-7; 12 nucleotides match TRBD2. The CDR3 spans 14 residues. Unmatched junction bases numbered 9, after V lost 8 bases and J lost 7 bases. Germline V lookup: CDR1 PRHDT, CDR2 FYEKMQ (reference sequence). Full variable domain (remainder filled in from reference TRBV13 and TRBJ2-7): AAGVIQSPRHLIKEKRETATLKCYPIPRHDTVYWYQQGPGQDPQFLISFYEKMQSDKGSIPDRFSAQQFSDYHSELNMSSLELGDSALYFCASLLAGGPREQYFGPGTRLTVT.

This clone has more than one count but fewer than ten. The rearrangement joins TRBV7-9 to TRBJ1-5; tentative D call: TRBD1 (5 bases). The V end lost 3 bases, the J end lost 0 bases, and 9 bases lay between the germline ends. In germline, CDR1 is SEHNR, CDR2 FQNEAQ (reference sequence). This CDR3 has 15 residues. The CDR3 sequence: CASSLGGDSNQPQHF. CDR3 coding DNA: TGTGCCAGCAGCTTGGGAGGGGATAGCAATCAGCCCCAGCATTTT.

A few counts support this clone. The CDR3 sequence: CASSLLAGGDNEQFF. As DNA, the CDR3 is TGTGCCAGCAGCCTCCTAGCGGGAGGCGATAATGAGCAGTTCTTC. The chain has TRBV7-6 and TRBJ2-1; 11 nucleotides line up with TRBD2. Losses at the gene ends were 5 bases for V and 7 bases for J; bases not matched to a gene: 7. From germline, CDR1 is SGHVS and CDR2 FNYEAQ. This CDR3 region has 15 residues.

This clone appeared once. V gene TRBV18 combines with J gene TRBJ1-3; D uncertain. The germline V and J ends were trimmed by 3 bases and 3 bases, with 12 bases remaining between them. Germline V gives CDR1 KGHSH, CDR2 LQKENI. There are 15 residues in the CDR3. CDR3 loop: CASSPPGVYGNTIYF. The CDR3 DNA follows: TGTGCCAGCTCACCTCCCGGGGTTTATGGAAACACCATATATTTT. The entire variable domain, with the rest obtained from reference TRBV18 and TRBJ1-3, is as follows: NAGVMQNPRHLVRRRGQEARLRCSPMKGHSHVYWYRQLPEEGLKFMVYLQKENIIDESGMPKERFSAEFPKEGPSILRIQQVVRGDSAAYFCASSPPGVYGNTIYFGEGSWLTVV.

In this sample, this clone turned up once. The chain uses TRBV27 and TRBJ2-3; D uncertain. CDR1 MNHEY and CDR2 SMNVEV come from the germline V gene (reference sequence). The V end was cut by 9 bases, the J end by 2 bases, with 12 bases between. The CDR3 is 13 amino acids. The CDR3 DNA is TGTGCCAGTAGGAGACGGCCCACAGATACGCAGTATTTT. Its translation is CASRRRPTDTQYF.

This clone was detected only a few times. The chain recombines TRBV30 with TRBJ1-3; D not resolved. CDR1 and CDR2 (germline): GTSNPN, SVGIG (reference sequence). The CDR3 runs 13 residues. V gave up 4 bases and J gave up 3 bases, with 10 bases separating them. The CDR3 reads CAWTGYFGNTIYF. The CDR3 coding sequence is TGTGCCTGGACAGGTTACTTTGGAAACACCATATATTTT.

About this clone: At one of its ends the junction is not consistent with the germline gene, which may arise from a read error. The CDR3 loop is CSSSLGPGQITDTQYF. Here the CDR3 DNA reads TGTTCCAGCAGCTTAGGGCCGGGACAGATCACAGATACGCAGTATTTT. The chain joins TRBV7-9 to TRBJ2-3; TRBD1 aligns across 7 bases. The CDR3 length is 16 residues. The germline V gene has CDR1 SEHNR and CDR2 FQNEAQ (reference sequence).